Given below is one TCR beta chain in context. These data are taken from a study of blood T cell repertoires in COVID-19. CDR3 length: 13 residues. Germline V gene sequence: CDR1 LNHDA, CDR2 SQIVND (reference sequence). V shed 3 bases and J shed 10 bases, with 15 bases lying between them. Assay used: immunoSEQ multiplex PCR; TCRdb lists only in-frame clones, some missing. The sample includes 60,000 or so clones, about nine tenths of them seen just once. Sequencing was carried out using peripheral blood. V usage is TRBV19 and J usage is TRBJ1-2; TRBD1 is a possible D gene (5 bases). This sequence originates from a human donor with active COVID-19. The donor label of this sample is uncertain. The CDR3 sequence: CASSMGGDFSYTF. The CDR3 DNA is TGTGCCAGTAGTATGGGAGGGGATTTTTCCTACACCTTC.